This T cell receptor (beta chain) was sequenced for a study of T cells after yellow fever vaccination. CDR1 and CDR2 from the germline V gene are SEHNR and FQNEAQ (reference sequence). Trimming removed 4 bases from V and 4 bases from J, with 20 bases in between. The CDR3 has 17 residues. This clonotype was detected many times. The antigen is undetermined. Study results and limitations: Among primary-vaccination clones, most reappeared after the booster, at about 95% for CD4 and around 91% for CD8. The study noted that FACS-sorted repertoires could contain abundant clonotypes contaminating from the bulk population. Weaker, the secondary response peaked sooner, at day 5 versus 15.

TCR cDNA, made by 5'RACE template switching, carried an added universal primer site and UMIs. Via MiXCR, TCRdb re-called the 5' RACE reads, giving one row per CDR3 protein. The sample lists about 58,000 distinct CDR3 sequences; approximately 6.9% were seen once. This rearrangement joins TRBV7-9 to TRBJ2-1, with no clear D. This TCR was sampled from a young man who received the YFV17D yellow fever vaccine. The source material was CD8+ T cells sorted from PBMCs, sampled on the day of the first yellow fever vaccination. The CDR3: CASSSQSLTPLYNEQFF. The CDR3 region has the DNA TGTGCCAGCAGCTCTCAAAGTTTGACTCCACTTTACAATGAGCAGTTCTTC.